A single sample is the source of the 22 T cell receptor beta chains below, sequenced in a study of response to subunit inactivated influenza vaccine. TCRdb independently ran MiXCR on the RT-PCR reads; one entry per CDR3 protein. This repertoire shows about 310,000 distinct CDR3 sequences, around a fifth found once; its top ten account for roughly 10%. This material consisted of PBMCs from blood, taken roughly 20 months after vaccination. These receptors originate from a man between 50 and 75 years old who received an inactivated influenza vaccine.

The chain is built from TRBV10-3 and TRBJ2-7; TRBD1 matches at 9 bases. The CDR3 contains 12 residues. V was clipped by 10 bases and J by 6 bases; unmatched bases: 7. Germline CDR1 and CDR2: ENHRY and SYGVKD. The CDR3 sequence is CATGQGTIEQYF. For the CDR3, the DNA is TGTGCCACGGGACAGGGTACGATCGAGCAGTACTTC.

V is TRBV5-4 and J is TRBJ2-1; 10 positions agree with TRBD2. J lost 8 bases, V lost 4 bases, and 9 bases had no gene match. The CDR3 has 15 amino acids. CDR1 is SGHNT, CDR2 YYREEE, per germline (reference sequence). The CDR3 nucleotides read TGTGCCAGCAGCCCTCCGGCTAGCGGGAGCTATGAGCAGTTCTTC. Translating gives CASSPPASGSYEQFF. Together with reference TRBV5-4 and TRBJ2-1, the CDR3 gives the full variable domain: ETGVTQSPTHLIKTRGQQVTLRCSSQSGHNTVSWYQQALGQGPQFIFQYYREEENGRGNFPPRFSGLQFPNYSSELNVNALELDDSALYLCASSPPASGSYEQFFGPGTRLTVL.

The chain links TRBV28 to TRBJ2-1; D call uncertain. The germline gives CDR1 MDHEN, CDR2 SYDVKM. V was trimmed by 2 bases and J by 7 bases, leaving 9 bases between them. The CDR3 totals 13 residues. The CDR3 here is CASSLPQRNEQFF. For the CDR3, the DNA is TGTGCCAGCAGTTTACCCCAAAGAAATGAGCAGTTCTTC.

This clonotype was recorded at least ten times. CDR3 in amino acids: CASSLAGQGFAYTF. CDR3 bases: TGTGCCAGCAGTTTAGCGGGACAGGGTTTTGCCTACACCTTC. The chain uses TRBV12-3 or TRBV12-4 and TRBJ1-2; 9 bases line up with TRBD1. The CDR3 is made up of 14 amino acids. V shed 0 bases, J shed 10 bases, and the junction held 6 bases outside the gene matches.

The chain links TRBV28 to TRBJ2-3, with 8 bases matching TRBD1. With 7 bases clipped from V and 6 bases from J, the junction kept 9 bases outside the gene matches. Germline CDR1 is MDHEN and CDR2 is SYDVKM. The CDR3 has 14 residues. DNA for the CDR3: TGTGCCAGCACCCCAGGGGGCGCGGTCGATACGCAGTATTTT. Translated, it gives CASTPGGAVDTQYF.

The CDR3 nucleotides read TGTGCCAGCAGCCATCGGACATACAATGAGCAGTTCTTC. Translated: CASSHRTYNEQFF. V is TRBV3-1 and J is TRBJ2-1, with D maybe TRBD1 (5 bases). The CDR3 contains 13 residues. Between the trimmed V and J ends, which lost 3 bases and 4 bases, there was a span of 7 bases. Germline CDR1 reads LGHDT; CDR2 reads YNNKEL (reference sequence).

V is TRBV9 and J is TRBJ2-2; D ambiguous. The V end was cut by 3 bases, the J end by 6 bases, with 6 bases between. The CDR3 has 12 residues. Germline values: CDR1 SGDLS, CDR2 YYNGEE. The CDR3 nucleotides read TGTGCCAGCAGCGGACGATCCGGGGAGCTGTTTTTT. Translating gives CASSGRSGELFF. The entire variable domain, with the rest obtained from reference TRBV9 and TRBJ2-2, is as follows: DSGVTQTPKHLITATGQRVTLRCSPRSGDLSVYWYQQSLDQGLQFLIQYYNGEERAKGNILERFSAQQFPDLHSELNLSSLELGDSALYFCASSGRSGELFFGEGSRLTVL.

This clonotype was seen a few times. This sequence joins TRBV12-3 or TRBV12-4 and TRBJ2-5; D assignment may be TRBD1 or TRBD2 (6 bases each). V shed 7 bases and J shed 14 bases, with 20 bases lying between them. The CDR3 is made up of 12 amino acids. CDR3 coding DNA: TGTGCCAGCACAGAATCGGGGGACACTCTTTACTTC. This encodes CASTESGDTLYF.

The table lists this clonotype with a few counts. CDR3 residues: CATSRVPRDEQYF. The CDR3 nucleotides read TGTGCCACCAGCAGAGTGCCGCGGGACGAGCAGTACTTC. The gene calls are TRBV15 and TRBJ2-7; weak D call: TRBD2 (5 bases). The CDR3 has 13 residues. Trimming took 1 base from V and 5 from J, leaving 9 bases between them. Looked up from germline, CDR1 is LNHNV and CDR2 is YYDKDF (reference sequence).

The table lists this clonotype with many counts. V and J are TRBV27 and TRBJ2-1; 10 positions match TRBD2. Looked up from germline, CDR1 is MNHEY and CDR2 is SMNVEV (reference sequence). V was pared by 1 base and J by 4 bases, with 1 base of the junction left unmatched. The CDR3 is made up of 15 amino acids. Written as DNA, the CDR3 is TGTGCCAGCAGTTTATATAGCGGGGGGTACAATGAGCAGTTCTTC. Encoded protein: CASSLYSGGYNEQFF.

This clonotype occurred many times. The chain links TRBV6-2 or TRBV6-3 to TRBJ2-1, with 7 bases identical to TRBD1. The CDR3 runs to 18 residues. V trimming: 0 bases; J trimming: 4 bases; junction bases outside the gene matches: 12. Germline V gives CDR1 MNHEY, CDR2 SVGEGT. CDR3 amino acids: CASSYSIKGTAVYNEQFF. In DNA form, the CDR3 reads TGTGCCAGCAGTTACTCGATAAAGGGGACAGCGGTTTACAATGAGCAGTTCTTC.

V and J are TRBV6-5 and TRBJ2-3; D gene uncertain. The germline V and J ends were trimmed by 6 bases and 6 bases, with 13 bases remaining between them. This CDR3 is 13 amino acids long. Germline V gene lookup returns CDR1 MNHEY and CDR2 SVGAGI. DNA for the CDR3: TGTGCCAGCAGCTACACCTCGAGGGATACGCAGTATTTT. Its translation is CASSYTSRDTQYF.

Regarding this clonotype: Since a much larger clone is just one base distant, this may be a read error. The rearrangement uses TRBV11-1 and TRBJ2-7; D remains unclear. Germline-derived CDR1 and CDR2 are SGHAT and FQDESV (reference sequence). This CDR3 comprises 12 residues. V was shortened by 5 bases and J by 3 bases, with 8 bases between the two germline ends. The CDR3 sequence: CASSADGYEQYF. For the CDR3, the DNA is TGTGCCAGCAGCGCGGACGGCTACGAGCAGTACTTC.

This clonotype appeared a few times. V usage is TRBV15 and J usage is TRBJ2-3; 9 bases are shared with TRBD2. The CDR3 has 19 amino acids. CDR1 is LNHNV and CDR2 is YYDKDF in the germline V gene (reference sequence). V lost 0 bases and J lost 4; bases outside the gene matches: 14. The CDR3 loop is CATSRDAGVGSGSADTQYF. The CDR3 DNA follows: TGTGCCACCAGCAGAGATGCAGGGGTGGGTAGCGGGAGTGCAGATACGCAGTATTTT. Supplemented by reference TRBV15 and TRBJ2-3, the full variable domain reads DAMVIQNPRYQVTQFGKPVTLSCSQTLNHNVMYWYQQKSSQAPKLLFHYYDKDFNNEADTPDNFQSRRPNTSFCFLDIRSPGLGDTAMYLCATSRDAGVGSGSADTQYFGPGTRLTVL.

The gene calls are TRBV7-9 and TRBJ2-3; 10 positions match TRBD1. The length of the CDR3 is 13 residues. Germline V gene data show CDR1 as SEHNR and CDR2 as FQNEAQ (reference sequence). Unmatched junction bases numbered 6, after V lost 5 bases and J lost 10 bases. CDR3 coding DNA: TGTGCCAGCAGCAAAGGACAGGGGGTCGCGCAGTATTTT. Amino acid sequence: CASSKGQGVAQYF.

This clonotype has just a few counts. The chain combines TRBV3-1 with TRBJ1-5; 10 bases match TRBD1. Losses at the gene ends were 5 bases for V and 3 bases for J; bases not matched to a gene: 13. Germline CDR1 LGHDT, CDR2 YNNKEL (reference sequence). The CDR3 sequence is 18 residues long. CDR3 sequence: CASSEPGQGFRHNQPQHF. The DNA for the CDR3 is TGTGCCAGCAGCGAACCGGGACAGGGGTTCCGGCACAATCAGCCCCAGCATTTT.

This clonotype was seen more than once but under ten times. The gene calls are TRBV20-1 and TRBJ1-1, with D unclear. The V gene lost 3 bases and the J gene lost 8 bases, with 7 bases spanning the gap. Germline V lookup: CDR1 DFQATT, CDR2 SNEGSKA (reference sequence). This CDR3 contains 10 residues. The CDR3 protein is CSARLVEAFF. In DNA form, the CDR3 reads TGCAGTGCTAGGCTGGTGGAAGCTTTCTTT.

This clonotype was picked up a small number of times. In nucleotides, the CDR3 is TGTGCCACCAGTGATTCAGGGACAGGGATCCTTAAGGGAGGCTACACCTTC. It yields the protein CATSDSGTGILKGGYTF. V usage is TRBV24-1 and J usage is TRBJ1-2, with 9 bases lining up with TRBD1. With V trimmed by 2 bases and J by 8 bases, 14 bases remained unmatched. The CDR3 runs to 17 residues. CDR1 and CDR2 (germline): KGHDR, SFDVKD.

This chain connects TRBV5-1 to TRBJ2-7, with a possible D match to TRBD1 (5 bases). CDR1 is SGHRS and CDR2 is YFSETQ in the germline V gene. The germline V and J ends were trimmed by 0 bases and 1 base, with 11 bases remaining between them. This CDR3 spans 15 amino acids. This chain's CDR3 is CASSLVNRRSYEQYF. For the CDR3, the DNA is TGCGCCAGCAGCTTGGTGAACAGGCGTTCCTACGAGCAGTACTTC. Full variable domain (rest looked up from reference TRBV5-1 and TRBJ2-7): KAGVTQTPRYLIKTRGQQVTLSCSPISGHRSVSWYQQTPGQGLQFLFEYFSETQRNKGNFPGRFSGRQFSNSRSEMNVSTLELGDSALYLCASSLVNRRSYEQYFGPGTRLTVT.

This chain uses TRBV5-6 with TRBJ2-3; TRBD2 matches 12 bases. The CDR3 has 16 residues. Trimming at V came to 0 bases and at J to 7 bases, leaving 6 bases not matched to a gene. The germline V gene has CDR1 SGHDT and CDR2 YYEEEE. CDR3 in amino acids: CASSLGLAGVANTQYF. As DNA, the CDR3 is TGTGCCAGCAGCTTGGGACTAGCGGGAGTTGCGAATACGCAGTATTTT.

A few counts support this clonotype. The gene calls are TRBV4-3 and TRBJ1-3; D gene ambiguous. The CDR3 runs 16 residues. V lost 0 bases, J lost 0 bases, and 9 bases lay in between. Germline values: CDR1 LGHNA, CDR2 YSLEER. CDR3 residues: CASSQDLGYSGNTIYF. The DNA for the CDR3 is TGCGCCAGCAGCCAAGATCTGGGTTACTCTGGAAACACCATATATTTT.

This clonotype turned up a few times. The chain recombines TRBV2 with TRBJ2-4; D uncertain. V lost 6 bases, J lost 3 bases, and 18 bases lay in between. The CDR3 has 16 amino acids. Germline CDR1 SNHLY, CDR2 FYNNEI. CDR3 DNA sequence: TGTGCCAGCAGAGGCTTAGGGTCTCTAGTCAAAAACATTCAGTACTTC. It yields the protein CASRGLGSLVKNIQYF.